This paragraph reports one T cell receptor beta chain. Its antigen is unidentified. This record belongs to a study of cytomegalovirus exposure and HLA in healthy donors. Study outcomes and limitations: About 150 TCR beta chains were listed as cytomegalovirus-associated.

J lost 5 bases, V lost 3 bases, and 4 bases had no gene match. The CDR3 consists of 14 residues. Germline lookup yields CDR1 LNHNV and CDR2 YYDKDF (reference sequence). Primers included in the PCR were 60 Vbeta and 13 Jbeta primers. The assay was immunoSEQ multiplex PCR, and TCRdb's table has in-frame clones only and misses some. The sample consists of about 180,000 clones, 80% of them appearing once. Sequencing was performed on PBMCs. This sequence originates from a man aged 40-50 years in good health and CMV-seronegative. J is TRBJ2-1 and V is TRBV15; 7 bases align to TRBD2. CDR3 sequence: CATSRAGRNNEQFF. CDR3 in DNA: TGTGCCACCAGCAGGGCCGGGAGGAACAATGAGCAGTTCTTC. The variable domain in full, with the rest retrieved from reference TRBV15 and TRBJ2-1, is DAMVIQNPRYQVTQFGKPVTLSCSQTLNHNVMYWYQQKSSQAPKLLFHYYDKDFNNEADTPDNFQSRRPNTSFCFLDIRSPGLGDTAMYLCATSRAGRNNEQFFGPGTRLTVL.